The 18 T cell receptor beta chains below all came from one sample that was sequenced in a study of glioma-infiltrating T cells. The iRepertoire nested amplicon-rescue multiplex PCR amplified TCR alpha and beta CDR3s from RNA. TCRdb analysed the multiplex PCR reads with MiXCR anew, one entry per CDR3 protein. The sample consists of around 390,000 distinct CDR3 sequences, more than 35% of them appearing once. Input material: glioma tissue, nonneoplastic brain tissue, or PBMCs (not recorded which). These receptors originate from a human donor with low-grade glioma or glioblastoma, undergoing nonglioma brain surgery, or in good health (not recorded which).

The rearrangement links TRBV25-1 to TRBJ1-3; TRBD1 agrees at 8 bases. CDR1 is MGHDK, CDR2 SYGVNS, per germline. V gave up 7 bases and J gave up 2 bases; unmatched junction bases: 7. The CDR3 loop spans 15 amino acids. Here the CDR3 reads CASNGGQEPGNTIYF. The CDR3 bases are TGTGCCAGCAATGGGGGACAGGAACCTGGAAACACCATATATTTT.

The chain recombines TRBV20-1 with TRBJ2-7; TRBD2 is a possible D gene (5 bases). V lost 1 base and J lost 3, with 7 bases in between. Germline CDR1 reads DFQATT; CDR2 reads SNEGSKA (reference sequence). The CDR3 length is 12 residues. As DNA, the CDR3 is TGCAGTGCTAGAGCGGGAATCTACGAGCAGTACTTC. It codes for CSARAGIYEQYF.

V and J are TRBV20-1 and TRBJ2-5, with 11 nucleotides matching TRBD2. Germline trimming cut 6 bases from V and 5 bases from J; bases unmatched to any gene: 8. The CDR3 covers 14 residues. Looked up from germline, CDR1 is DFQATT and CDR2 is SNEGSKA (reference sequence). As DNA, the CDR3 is TGCAGTGCGTTAGCGGGAGGGCGTCCGGAGACCCAGTACTTC. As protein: CSALAGGRPETQYF.

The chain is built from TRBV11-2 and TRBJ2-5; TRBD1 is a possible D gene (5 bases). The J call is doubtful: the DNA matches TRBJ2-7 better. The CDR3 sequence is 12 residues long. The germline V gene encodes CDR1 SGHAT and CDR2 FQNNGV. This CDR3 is CASSTDRYEQYF. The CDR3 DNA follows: TGTGCCAGCAGCACAGACAGATACGAGCAGTACTTC.

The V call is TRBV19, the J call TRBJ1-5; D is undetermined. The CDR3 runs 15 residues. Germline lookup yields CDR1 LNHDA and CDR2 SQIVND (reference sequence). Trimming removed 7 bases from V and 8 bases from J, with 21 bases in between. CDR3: CASTSRVLAVEPQHF. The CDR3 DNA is TGTGCCAGTACCTCCCGGGTCTTGGCGGTGGAGCCCCAGCATTTT.

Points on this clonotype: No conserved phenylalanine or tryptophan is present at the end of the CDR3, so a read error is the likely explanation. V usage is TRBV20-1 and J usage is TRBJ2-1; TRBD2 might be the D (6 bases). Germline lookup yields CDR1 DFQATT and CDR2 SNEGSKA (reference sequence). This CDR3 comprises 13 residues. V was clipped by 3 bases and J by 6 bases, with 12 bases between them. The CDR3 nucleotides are TGCAGTGCTAGTGACGCACTAGCCAATGAGCAGTTCCTC. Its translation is CSASDALANEQFL.

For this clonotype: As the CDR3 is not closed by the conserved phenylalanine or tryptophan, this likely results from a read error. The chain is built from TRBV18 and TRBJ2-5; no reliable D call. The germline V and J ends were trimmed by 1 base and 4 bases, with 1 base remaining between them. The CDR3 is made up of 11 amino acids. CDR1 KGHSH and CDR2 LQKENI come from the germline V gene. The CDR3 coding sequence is TGTGCCAGCTCACCACGAGAGACCCAGTACTTA. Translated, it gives CASSPRETQYL.

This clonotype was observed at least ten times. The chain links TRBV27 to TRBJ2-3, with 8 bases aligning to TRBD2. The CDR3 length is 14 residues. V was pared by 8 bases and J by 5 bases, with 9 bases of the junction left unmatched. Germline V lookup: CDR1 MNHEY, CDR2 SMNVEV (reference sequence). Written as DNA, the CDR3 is TGTGCCAGCGGGCAGCGGGAGTCTAGAGATACGCAGTATTTT. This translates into CASGQRESRDTQYF.

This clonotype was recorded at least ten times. The CDR3 loop reads CASSSPDMASTDTQYF. The CDR3 DNA follows: TGTGCCAGCAGTTCCCCAGATATGGCTAGCACAGATACGCAGTATTTT. The chain recombines TRBV28 with TRBJ2-3, with D unclear. The CDR3 length is 16 residues. Between the trimmed V and J ends, which lost 4 bases and 0 bases, there was a span of 14 bases. Germline V gene lookup returns CDR1 MDHEN and CDR2 SYDVKM. Variable domain in full (rest from reference TRBV28 and TRBJ2-3): DVKVTQSSRYLVKRTGEKVFLECVQDMDHENMFWYRQDPGLGLRLIYFSYDVKMKEKGDIPEGYSVSREKKERFSLILESASTNQTSMYLCASSSPDMASTDTQYFGPGTRLTVL.

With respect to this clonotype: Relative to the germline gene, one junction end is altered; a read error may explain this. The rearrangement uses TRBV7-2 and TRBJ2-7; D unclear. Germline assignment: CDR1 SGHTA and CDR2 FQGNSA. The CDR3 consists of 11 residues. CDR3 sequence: CASSFSYEQCF. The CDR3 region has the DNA TGTGCCAGCAGCTTTAGCTACGAGCAGTGCTTC.

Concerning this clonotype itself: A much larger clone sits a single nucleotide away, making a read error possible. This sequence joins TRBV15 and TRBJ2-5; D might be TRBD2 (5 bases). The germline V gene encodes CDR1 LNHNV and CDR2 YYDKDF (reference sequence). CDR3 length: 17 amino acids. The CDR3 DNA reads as TGTGCCACCAGCAGAGATCTAGGACCCCAACTAGGAGAGACCAAGTACTTC. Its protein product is CATSRDLGPQLGETKYF.

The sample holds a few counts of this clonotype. In DNA form, the CDR3 reads TGCGCCAGCAGCCAGGGGGGGACTAGCGGGAGTCAAGATACGCAGTATTTT. It yields the protein CASSQGGTSGSQDTQYF. This chain connects TRBV5-1 to TRBJ2-3; TRBD2 agrees at 14 bases. The germline gives CDR1 SGHRS, CDR2 YFSETQ. The V segment lost 4 bases and the J segment 5 bases; nucleotides outside the gene matches: 9. This CDR3 has 17 amino acids.

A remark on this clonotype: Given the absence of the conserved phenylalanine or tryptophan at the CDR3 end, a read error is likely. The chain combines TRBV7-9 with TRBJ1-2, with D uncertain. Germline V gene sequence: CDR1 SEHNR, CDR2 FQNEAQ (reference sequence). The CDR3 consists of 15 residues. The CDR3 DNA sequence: TGTGCCAGCAGCTCCGGGGTATGGGCTAACTATAGCTACACCTGC. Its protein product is CASSSGVWANYSYTC.

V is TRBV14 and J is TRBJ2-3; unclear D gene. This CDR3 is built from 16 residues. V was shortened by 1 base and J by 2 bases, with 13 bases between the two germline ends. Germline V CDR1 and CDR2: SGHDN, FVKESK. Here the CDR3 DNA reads TGTGCCAGCAGCCAAGTGGGCCGCTATTTCACAGATACGCAGTATTTT. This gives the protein CASSQVGRYFTDTQYF.

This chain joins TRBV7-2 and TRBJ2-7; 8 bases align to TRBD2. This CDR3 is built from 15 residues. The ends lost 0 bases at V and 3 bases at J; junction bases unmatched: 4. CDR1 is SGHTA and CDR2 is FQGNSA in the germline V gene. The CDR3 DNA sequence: TGTGCCAGCAGCTTAGCGAAGCGGGAGTACTACGAGCAGTACTTC. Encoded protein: CASSLAKREYYEQYF.

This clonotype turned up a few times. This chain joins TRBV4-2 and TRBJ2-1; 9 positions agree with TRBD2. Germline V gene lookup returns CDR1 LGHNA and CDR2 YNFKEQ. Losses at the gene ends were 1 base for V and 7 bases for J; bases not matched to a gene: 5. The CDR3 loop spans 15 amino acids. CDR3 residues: CASSQAGLALNEQFF. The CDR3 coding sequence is TGTGCCAGCAGCCAAGCGGGACTAGCACTAAATGAGCAGTTCTTC.

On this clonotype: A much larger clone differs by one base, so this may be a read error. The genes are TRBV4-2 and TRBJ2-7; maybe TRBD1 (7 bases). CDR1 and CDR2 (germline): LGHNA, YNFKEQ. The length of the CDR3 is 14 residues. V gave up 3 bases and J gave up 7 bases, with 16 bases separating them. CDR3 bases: TGTGCCAGCAGCCACAGGGGGGTGGGAAATGAGCAGTACTTC. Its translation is CASSHRGVGNEQYF.

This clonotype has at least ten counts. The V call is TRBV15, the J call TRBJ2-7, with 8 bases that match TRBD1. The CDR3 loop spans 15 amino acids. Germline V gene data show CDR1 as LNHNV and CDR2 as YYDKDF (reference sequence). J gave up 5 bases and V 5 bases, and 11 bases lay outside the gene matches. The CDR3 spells CATSVVTGVLNEQYF. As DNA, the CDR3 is TGTGCCACCAGCGTTGTGACAGGGGTTCTCAACGAGCAGTACTTC.